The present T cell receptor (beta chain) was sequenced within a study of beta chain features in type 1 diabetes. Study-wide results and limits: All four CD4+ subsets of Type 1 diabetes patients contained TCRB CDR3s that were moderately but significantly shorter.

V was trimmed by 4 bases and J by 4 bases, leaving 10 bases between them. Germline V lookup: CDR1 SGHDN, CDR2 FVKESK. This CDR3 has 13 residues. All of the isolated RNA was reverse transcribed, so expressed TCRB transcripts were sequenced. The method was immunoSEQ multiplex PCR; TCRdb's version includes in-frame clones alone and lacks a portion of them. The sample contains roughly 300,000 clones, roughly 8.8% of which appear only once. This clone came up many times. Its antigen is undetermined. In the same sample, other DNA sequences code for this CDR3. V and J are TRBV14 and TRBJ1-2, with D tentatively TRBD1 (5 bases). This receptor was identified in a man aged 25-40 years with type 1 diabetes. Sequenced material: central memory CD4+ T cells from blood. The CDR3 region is CASSPDRVYGYTF. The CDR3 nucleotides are TGTGCCAGCAGCCCTGACAGAGTCTATGGCTACACCTTC.